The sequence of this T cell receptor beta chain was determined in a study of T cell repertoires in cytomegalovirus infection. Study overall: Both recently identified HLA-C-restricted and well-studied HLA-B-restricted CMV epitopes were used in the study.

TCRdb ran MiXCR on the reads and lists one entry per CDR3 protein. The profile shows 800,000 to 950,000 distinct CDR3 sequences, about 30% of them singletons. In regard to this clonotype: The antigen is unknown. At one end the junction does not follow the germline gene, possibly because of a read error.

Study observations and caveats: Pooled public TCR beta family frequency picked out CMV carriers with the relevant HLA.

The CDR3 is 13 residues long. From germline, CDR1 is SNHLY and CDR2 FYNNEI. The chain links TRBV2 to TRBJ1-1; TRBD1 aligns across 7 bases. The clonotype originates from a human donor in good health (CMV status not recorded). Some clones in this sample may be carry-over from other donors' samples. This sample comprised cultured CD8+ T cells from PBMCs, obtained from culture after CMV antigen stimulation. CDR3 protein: CASTEPGQPEAFF. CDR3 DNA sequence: TGTGCCAGCACTGAACCGGGACAGCCTGAAGCTTTCTTT.